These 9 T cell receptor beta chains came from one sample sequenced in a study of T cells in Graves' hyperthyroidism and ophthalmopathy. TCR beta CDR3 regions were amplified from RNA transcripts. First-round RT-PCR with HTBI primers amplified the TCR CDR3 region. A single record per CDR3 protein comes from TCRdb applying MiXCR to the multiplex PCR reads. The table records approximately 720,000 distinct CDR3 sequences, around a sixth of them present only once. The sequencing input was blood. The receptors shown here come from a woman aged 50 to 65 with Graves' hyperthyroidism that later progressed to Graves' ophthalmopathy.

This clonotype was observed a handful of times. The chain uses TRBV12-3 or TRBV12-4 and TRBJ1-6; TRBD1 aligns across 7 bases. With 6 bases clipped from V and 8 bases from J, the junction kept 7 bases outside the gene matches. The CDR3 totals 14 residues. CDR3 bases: TGTGCCAGCAGACCCGACAGGGAGGATTCACCCCTCCACTTT. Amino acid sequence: CASRPDREDSPLHF.

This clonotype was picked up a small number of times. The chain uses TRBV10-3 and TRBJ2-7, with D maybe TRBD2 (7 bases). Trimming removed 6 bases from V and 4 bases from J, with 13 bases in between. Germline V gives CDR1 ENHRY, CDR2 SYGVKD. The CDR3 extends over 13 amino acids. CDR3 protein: CAIRGGGLYEQYF. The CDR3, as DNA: TGTGCCATCAGGGGGGGGGGCCTTTACGAGCAGTACTTC.

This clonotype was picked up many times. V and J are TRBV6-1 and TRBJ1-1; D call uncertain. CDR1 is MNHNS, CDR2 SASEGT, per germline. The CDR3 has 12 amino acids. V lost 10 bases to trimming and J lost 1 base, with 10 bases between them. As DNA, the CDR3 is TGTGCCACGGGTATTAGGAACACTGAAGCTTTCTTT. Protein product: CATGIRNTEAFF.

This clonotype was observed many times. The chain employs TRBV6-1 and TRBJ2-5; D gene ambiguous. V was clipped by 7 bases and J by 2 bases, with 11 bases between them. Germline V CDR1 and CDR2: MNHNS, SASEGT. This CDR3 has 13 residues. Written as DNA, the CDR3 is TGTGCCAGCAATACGGTGCGACAAGAGACCCAGTACTTC. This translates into CASNTVRQETQYF.

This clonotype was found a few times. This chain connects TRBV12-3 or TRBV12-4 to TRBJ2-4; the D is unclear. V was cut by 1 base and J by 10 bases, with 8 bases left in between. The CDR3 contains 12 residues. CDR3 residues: CASSLGGSIQYF. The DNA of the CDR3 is TGTGCCAGCAGTTTAGGAGGAAGTATTCAGTACTTC.

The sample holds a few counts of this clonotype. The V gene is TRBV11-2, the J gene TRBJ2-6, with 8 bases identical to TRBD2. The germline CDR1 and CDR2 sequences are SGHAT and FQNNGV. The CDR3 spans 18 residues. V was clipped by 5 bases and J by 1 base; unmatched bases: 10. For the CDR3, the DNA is TGTGCCAGCAGCCCTGGGGCTAGCGGGTTTTCTGGGGCCAACGTCCTGACTTTC. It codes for CASSPGASGFSGANVLTF.

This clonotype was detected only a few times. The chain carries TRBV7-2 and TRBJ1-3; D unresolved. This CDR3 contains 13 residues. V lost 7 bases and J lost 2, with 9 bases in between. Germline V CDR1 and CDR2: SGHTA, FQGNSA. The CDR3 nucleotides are TGTGCCAGCACCCTTGGAACTGGAAACACCATATATTTT. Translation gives CASTLGTGNTIYF.

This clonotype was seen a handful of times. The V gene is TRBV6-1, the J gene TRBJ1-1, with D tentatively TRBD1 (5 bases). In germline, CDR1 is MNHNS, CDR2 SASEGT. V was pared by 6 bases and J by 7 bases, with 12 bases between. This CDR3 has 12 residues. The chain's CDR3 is CASRGPRGEAFF. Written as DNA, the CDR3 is TGTGCCAGCAGGGGGCCTCGGGGTGAAGCTTTCTTT.

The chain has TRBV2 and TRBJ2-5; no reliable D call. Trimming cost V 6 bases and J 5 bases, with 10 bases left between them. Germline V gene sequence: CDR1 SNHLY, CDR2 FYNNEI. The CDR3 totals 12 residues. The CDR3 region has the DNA TGTGCCAGCAGAAGGCCTTGGGAGACCCAGTACTTC. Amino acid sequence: CASRRPWETQYF.